The 21 T cell receptor beta chains listed next were all sequenced from one sample in a study of PD-L1 blockade in urothelial cancer. Repertoires were generated with immunoSEQ multiplex PCR, while TCRdb's copy carries only in-frame clones and drops some. The data hold tens of thousands of clones, with around 85% observed a single time. Material: PBMCs, obtained around atezolizumab (anti-PD-L1) treatment. The receptors shown here come from a man in his fifties or sixties with urothelial cancer.

This clone was seen a handful of times. V usage is TRBV4-3 and J usage is TRBJ1-2; D gene uncertain. Germline values: CDR1 LGHNA, CDR2 YSLEER. CDR3 length equals 11 residues. The ends were cut back, 1 base at V and 8 bases at J, with 5 bases in the middle. The DNA of the CDR3 is TGCGCCAGCAGCCAAGGGCGGGGCTACACCTTC. Encoded protein: CASSQGRGYTF.

The chain uses TRBV19 and TRBJ2-1; D call uncertain. V shed 6 bases and J shed 0 bases, with 12 bases lying between them. CDR1 and CDR2 (germline): LNHDA, SQIVND (reference sequence). The CDR3 is 15 amino acids. The CDR3 protein is CASRAPRSSYNEQFF. The CDR3 bases are TGTGCCAGTAGGGCTCCACGAAGCTCCTACAATGAGCAGTTCTTC.

The CDR3 nucleotides are TGTGCCAGCAGTGTCGGGGGGCGAAAACTGTTTTTT. Its protein product is CASSVGGRKLFF. This rearrangement joins TRBV28 to TRBJ1-4; perhaps TRBD1 as D (6 bases). V lost 5 bases and J 10 bases, leaving 11 bases between the germline ends. The germline V gene has CDR1 MDHEN and CDR2 SYDVKM. CDR3 size: 12 residues.

To note about this clone: An end of the junction differs from the germline gene, which may be a read error. The chain couples TRBV5-6 to TRBJ2-2, with TRBD2 identical over 12 bases. There are 15 residues in the CDR3. Germline CDR1 is SGHDT and CDR2 is YYEEEE. CDR3 nucleotides: TGTGCCAGCAGCCCTCTAGCGGGAGGGGACCGGGGAGCTGTTTTT. This codes for CASSPLAGGDRGAVF.

V gene TRBV20-1 combines with J gene TRBJ1-4; tentative D call: TRBD1 (5 bases). This CDR3 has 10 amino acids. The V gene lost 6 bases and the J gene lost 14 bases, with 13 bases spanning the gap. Germline CDR1 DFQATT, CDR2 SNEGSKA (reference sequence). DNA for the CDR3: TGCAGTGCCGAACGGGAGGGGCTGTTTTTT. Its protein is CSAEREGLFF.

The gene calls are TRBV7-6 and TRBJ1-1, with D possibly being TRBD1 (6 bases). Looked up from germline, CDR1 is SGHVS and CDR2 is FNYEAQ. The CDR3 is 13 residues long. V was pared by 6 bases and J by 7 bases, with 15 bases between. The CDR3, as DNA: TGTGCCAGCAGATCGGGACACGTAGGTGAAGCTTTCTTT. As protein: CASRSGHVGEAFF.

The chain carries TRBV6-5 and TRBJ2-7, with 11 bases fitting TRBD2. The CDR3 loop spans 14 amino acids. Germline V gene data show CDR1 as MNHEY and CDR2 as SVGAGI. V dropped 3 bases and J dropped 2; count of bases not matched to a gene: 0. The CDR3, as DNA: TGTGCCAGCAGTTATAGCGGGAGGGCCTACGAGCAGTACTTC. It is translated as CASSYSGRAYEQYF.

The rearrangement joins TRBV18 to TRBJ1-1; D not certain. V lost 6 bases to trimming and J lost 6 bases, with 29 bases between them. Per the germline V gene, CDR1 is KGHSH and CDR2 is LQKENI. This CDR3 contains 18 residues. The CDR3 nucleotides read TGTGCCAGCTCCCGGGTTTGGAGGCTGGGCACTAACACTCCTGAAGCTTTCTTT. This encodes CASSRVWRLGTNTPEAFF.

The chain employs TRBV7-8 and TRBJ1-1, with TRBD1 identical over 8 bases. Germline values: CDR1 SGHVS, CDR2 FQNEAQ. CDR3 length equals 14 residues. J was trimmed by 4 bases and V by 8 bases; bases with no gene match: 9. The CDR3 DNA reads as TGTGCCAGCTATCGGACAGGGTGGACCACTGAAGCTTTCTTT. As protein: CASYRTGWTTEAFF. Supplemented by reference TRBV7-8 and TRBJ1-1, the full variable domain reads GAGVSQSPRYKVAKRGQDVALRCDPISGHVSLFWYQQALGQGPEFLTYFQNEAQLDKSGLPSDRFFAERPEGSVSTLKIQRTQQEDSAVYLCASYRTGWTTEAFFGQGTRLTVV.

This clone appeared once. The chain links TRBV5-1 to TRBJ1-5; TRBD1 agrees at 8 bases. The CDR3 length is 14 residues. The ends lost 4 bases at V and 4 bases at J; junction bases unmatched: 4. CDR1 SGHRS and CDR2 YFSETQ come from the germline V gene. CDR3 amino acids: CASSIGQGNQPQHF. CDR3 nucleotide sequence: TGCGCCAGCAGCATCGGACAGGGAAATCAGCCCCAGCATTTT. Using reference TRBV5-1 and TRBJ1-5 for the parts outside the CDR3, the full variable domain is KAGVTQTPRYLIKTRGQQVTLSCSPISGHRSVSWYQQTPGQGLQFLFEYFSETQRNKGNFPGRFSGRQFSNSRSEMNVSTLELGDSALYLCASSIGQGNQPQHFGDGTRLSIL.

The chain uses TRBV6-6 and TRBJ2-2; no clear D. V lost 1 base and J 6 bases, leaving 12 bases between the germline ends. CDR1 is MNHNY, CDR2 SVGAGI, per germline (reference sequence). The CDR3 loop spans 15 amino acids. Here the CDR3 reads CASSYYGTMSGELFF. Written as DNA, the CDR3 is TGTGCCAGCAGTTACTATGGCACGATGTCCGGGGAGCTGTTTTTT.

The CDR3 DNA reads as TGTGCCAGCAGATCCCTAGCGGGGGGGAACACCGGGGAGCTGTTTTTT. It encodes CASRSLAGGNTGELFF. The rearrangement joins TRBV2 to TRBJ2-2, with 11 bases identical to TRBD2. Germline CDR1 is SNHLY and CDR2 is FYNNEI. The CDR3 covers 16 residues. The J segment lost 1 base and the V segment lost 6 bases, leaving 4 bases of the junction unmatched. Full variable domain (rest looked up from reference TRBV2 and TRBJ2-2): EPEVTQTPSHQVTQMGQEVILRCVPISNHLYFYWYRQILGQKVEFLVSFYNNEISEKSEIFDDQFSVERPDGSNFTLKIRSTKLEDSAMYFCASRSLAGGNTGELFFGEGSRLTVL.

The chain joins TRBV7-9 to TRBJ2-2, with D maybe TRBD1 (6 bases). The CDR3 has 15 amino acids. Trimming took off 5 bases at V and 3 bases at J, with 13 bases between the two ends. Germline V gene sequence: CDR1 SEHNR, CDR2 FQNEAQ (reference sequence). The CDR3 sequence: CASSLRDIYTGELFF. CDR3 nucleotide sequence: TGTGCCAGCAGCCTACGGGACATCTACACCGGGGAGCTGTTTTTT.

V usage is TRBV27 and J usage is TRBJ2-2, with D tentatively TRBD2 (5 bases). CDR3 length: 14 residues. The V end was cut by 4 bases, the J end by 4 bases, with 10 bases between. Per germline, CDR1 MNHEY and CDR2 SMNVEV (reference sequence). CDR3 sequence (DNA): TGTGCCAGCAGTTACGGGGTGCGCACCGGGGAGCTGTTTTTT. Protein sequence: CASSYGVRTGELFF.

This chain uses TRBV5-8 with TRBJ2-5, with 7 nucleotides matching TRBD1. CDR3 length: 16 amino acids. The germline gives CDR1 SGHTS, CDR2 YDEGEE. The ends lost 2 bases at V and 4 bases at J; junction bases unmatched: 11. The CDR3 region is CASSFLGPGGIETQYF. The CDR3 DNA reads as TGTGCCAGCAGCTTTCTCGGTCCAGGGGGAATAGAGACCCAGTACTTC. The variable domain in full, with the rest retrieved from reference TRBV5-8 and TRBJ2-5, is EAGVTQSPTHLIKTRGQQATLRCSPISGHTSVYWYQQALGLGLQFLLWYDEGEERNRGNFPPRFSGRQFPNYSSELNVNALELEDSALYLCASSFLGPGGIETQYFGPGTRLLVL.

This clone was observed once. The chain links TRBV9 to TRBJ1-6; D gene unclear. Germline V lookup: CDR1 SGDLS, CDR2 YYNGEE. Deletions cut 3 bases from V and 4 bases from J, with 11 bases between. This CDR3 spans 15 amino acids. CDR3 protein: CASSETGSYNSPLHF. Written as DNA, the CDR3 is TGTGCCAGCAGCGAGACGGGAAGTTATAATTCACCCCTCCACTTT.

This clone was recorded a few times. This chain uses TRBV4-1 with TRBJ2-1; 7 nucleotides align to TRBD2. V lost 4 bases, J lost 8 bases, and 14 bases stayed unmatched. CDR1 is MGHRA and CDR2 is YSYEKL in the germline V gene. The CDR3 contains 16 residues. The CDR3 DNA is TGCGCCAGCAGCCCTTCGAGCGGACTAGGGAGGGATGAGCAGTTCTTC. Amino acids: CASSPSSGLGRDEQFF.

This clone appeared a single time. This rearrangement joins TRBV9 to TRBJ2-3, with D perhaps TRBD2 (6 bases). This CDR3 region has 16 residues. Trimming cost V 6 bases and J 3 bases, with 20 bases left between them. Germline CDR1 and CDR2: SGDLS and YYNGEE. DNA for the CDR3: TGTGCCAGCACCGAGGGAGCCGGGAGTGGTACAGATACGCAGTATTTT. Translation gives CASTEGAGSGTDTQYF.

J is TRBJ2-7 and V is TRBV18, with D perhaps matching TRBD2 (5 bases). This CDR3 spans 15 amino acids. Germline CDR1 KGHSH, CDR2 LQKENI. V dropped 5 bases and J dropped 2 bases, with 16 bases sitting between them. The CDR3 DNA reads as TGTGCCAGCTCATCCAGAAGCGGACCGACCTACGAGCAGTACTTC. It codes for CASSSRSGPTYEQYF.

The gene calls are TRBV5-4 and TRBJ2-1, with D perhaps matching TRBD2 (7 bases). With 6 bases removed from V and 1 base from J, the gap between germline ends came to 17 bases. Germline values: CDR1 SGHNT, CDR2 YYREEE (reference sequence). The CDR3 sequence is 16 residues long. The CDR3 sequence is CASTTYKGGSYNEQFF. The CDR3 DNA reads TGTGCCAGCACCACTTACAAGGGGGGGTCCTACAATGAGCAGTTCTTC.

V is TRBV7-2 and J is TRBJ2-2, with TRBD1 matching over 10 bases. Germline V CDR1 and CDR2: SGHTA, FQGNSA. CDR3 length: 16 residues. After removal of 1 base from V and 6 bases from J, the junction contained 5 bases not matched to a gene. CDR3 sequence reads: CASSLGTGGRAGELFF. CDR3 bases: TGTGCCAGCAGCTTAGGGACAGGGGGGAGGGCCGGGGAGCTGTTTTTT.